This T cell receptor beta chain was identified in a study of blood T cell repertoires in COVID-19. TCRdb's copy holds only in-frame clones and misses some; the assay was immunoSEQ multiplex PCR. In the table there are hundreds of thousands of clones, more than 75% of which are singletons. Trimming shortened V by 0 bases and J by 0 bases, and 11 bases separated the two germline ends. The CDR3 runs 17 residues. Germline CDR1 LGHNA, CDR2 YNFKEQ. The source is a man aged 45-60 years with COVID-19, enrolled during active disease. The chain recombines TRBV4-2 with TRBJ2-2, with a possible D match to TRBD1 (7 bases). The sample consisted of peripheral blood. CDR3: CASSQDQGGANTGELFF. CDR3 in DNA: TGTGCCAGCAGCCAAGATCAGGGGGGCGCGAACACCGGGGAGCTGTTTTTT.